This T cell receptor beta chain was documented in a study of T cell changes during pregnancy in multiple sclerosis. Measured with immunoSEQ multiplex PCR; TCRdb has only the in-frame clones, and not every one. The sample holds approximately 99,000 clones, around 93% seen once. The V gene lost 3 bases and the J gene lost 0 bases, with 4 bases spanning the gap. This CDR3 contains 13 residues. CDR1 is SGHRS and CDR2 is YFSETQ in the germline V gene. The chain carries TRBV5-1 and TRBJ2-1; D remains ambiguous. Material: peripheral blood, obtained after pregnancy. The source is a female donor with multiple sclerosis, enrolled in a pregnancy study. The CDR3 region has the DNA TGCGCCAGCAGCTCCCTCTCCTACAATGAGCAGTTCTTC. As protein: CASSSLSYNEQFF.